Described below is a single T cell receptor (beta chain) sequence and its context. Its antigen is not identified. This sample was taken from a study of cytomegalovirus exposure and HLA in healthy donors. 13 Jbeta primers and 60 Vbeta primers were used for the PCR. The protocol was immunoSEQ multiplex PCR, while the TCRdb copy is restricted to in-frame clones and leaves out a portion. The profile shows some 40,000 clones, around 74% of them singletons. Those who donated were healthy bone marrow donors. The V gene's germline CDR1 is SNHLY and CDR2 FYNNEI. Trimming cost V 2 bases and J 5 bases; bases outside gene matches: 8. The CDR3 runs 16 residues. Study conclusions and caveats: In most subjects, TCR beta sequences reportedly gave accurate predictions of HLA-A and HLA-B alleles. Sequencing artifact likely explains a cluster of highly shared sequence variants. Follow-up analysis found HLA locus-dependent TCR association rates, highest for DRB1 and lowest for HLA-C.

The sequenced sample was PBMCs. The chain combines TRBV2 with TRBJ2-2, with 7 bases fitting TRBD1. The sequence derives from a man in his thirties or forties in good health and CMV-seronegative. The CDR3: CASSEFGTAMTGELFF. The CDR3 DNA sequence: TGTGCCAGCAGTGAATTCGGGACAGCCATGACCGGGGAGCTGTTTTTT.